The 32 T cell receptor beta chains below were found in one sample sequenced in a study of blood T cell repertoires in COVID-19. Here immunoSEQ multiplex PCR was the method, and the copy in TCRdb shows in-frame clones only, minus some. The table shows roughly 52,000 clones, with approximately 91% occurring only once. The sample comprised peripheral blood. The receptors here all came from a man in his 60s with active COVID-19.

The V and J genes are TRBV20-1 and TRBJ2-2; TRBD2 agrees at 7 bases. After removal of 7 bases from V and 8 bases from J, the junction contained 4 bases not matched to a gene. Germline assignment: CDR1 DFQATT and CDR2 SNEGSKA (reference sequence). The CDR3 runs to 11 residues. The CDR3 bases are TGCAGTGTACTAGCGAGGGGGGAGCTGTTTTTT. This codes for CSVLARGELFF.

This clone was seen once. The chain is built from TRBV11-1 and TRBJ1-2, with D perhaps matching TRBD1 (5 bases). Germline CDR1 is SGHAT and CDR2 is FQDESV (reference sequence). The CDR3 is made up of 13 amino acids. The germline V and J ends were trimmed by 1 base and 8 bases, with 11 bases remaining between them. CDR3 protein: CASSLVQGGGYTF. CDR3 DNA: TGTGCCAGCAGCTTAGTCCAGGGAGGCGGCTACACCTTC.

This chain joins TRBV29-1 and TRBJ1-1, with D tentatively TRBD1 (6 bases). V shed 7 bases and J shed 7 bases, with 16 bases lying between them. This CDR3 spans 12 amino acids. Germline-derived CDR1 and CDR2 are SQVTM and ANQGSEA. CDR3 DNA sequence: TGCAGCGCCGCGGACAGTGGCGTTGAAGCTTTCTTT. This gives the protein CSAADSGVEAFF.

The chain combines TRBV4-1 with TRBJ2-5, with TRBD1 as a possible D gene (5 bases). This CDR3 has 14 amino acids. Trimming shortened V by 3 bases and J by 4 bases, and 12 bases separated the two germline ends. The germline CDR1 and CDR2 sequences are MGHRA and YSYEKL. The CDR3 DNA reads TGCGCCAGCAGCCAGCCAAAGGGGCTAGAGACCCAGTACTTC. Protein: CASSQPKGLETQYF.

This clone was recorded a few times. This chain joins TRBV3-1 (or the pseudogene TRBV3-2) and TRBJ1-5; the D gene is possibly TRBD1 (5 bases). There are 15 residues in the CDR3. Per the germline V gene, CDR1 is LGHDT and CDR2 is YNNKEL (reference sequence). Deletions cut 0 bases from V and 9 bases from J, with 15 bases between. This CDR3 is CASSQDGGSVTPQHF. CDR3 nucleotide sequence: TGTGCCAGCAGCCAAGATGGGGGGTCCGTAACGCCCCAGCATTTT.

V and J are TRBV7-8 and TRBJ2-1; 11 nucleotides align to TRBD1. The trim removed 5 bases at V and 2 bases at J, leaving 2 bases unmatched. The CDR3 consists of 15 residues. Germline V gene data show CDR1 as SGHVS and CDR2 as FQNEAQ. This CDR3 is CASSRGQGAYNEQFF. The CDR3 nucleotides are TGTGCCAGCAGCCGGGGACAGGGGGCCTACAATGAGCAGTTCTTC.

In the case of this clone: The junction departs from germline at one end; a sequencing error may be responsible. The chain couples TRBV7-7 to TRBJ2-4, with a tentative D call TRBD1 (5 bases). CDR1 is SSHAT and CDR2 is FNYEAQ in the germline V gene (reference sequence). This CDR3 is built from 15 residues. The CDR3 DNA sequence: TGTGCTAGCAGCTTCGGCAGGGTAACCAAAAACATTCAGTACTTC. It encodes CASSFGRVTKNIQYF.

The J gene is TRBJ2-3, the V gene TRBV7-9; 7 bases map to TRBD1. The CDR3 length is 15 residues. With V trimmed by 5 bases and J by 3 bases, 8 bases remained unmatched. Germline CDR1 and CDR2: SEHNR and FQNEAQ (reference sequence). In DNA, the CDR3 is TGTGCCAGCAGCCGCGACAGGGCCGGAACAGATACGCAGTATTTT. It yields the protein CASSRDRAGTDTQYF.

The V call is TRBV7-8, the J call TRBJ2-3; D perhaps matches TRBD2 (6 bases). The CDR3 runs 14 residues. Germline loops: CDR1 SGHVS, CDR2 FQNEAQ. The V gene lost 5 bases and the J gene lost 3 bases, with 12 bases spanning the gap. CDR3 coding DNA: TGTGCCAGCAGCCCCCGGGACTCGACAGATACGCAGTATTTT. Amino acid sequence: CASSPRDSTDTQYF. The complete variable domain, with remaining parts taken from reference TRBV7-8 and TRBJ2-3, reads GAGVSQSPRYKVAKRGQDVALRCDPISGHVSLFWYQQALGQGPEFLTYFQNEAQLDKSGLPSDRFFAERPEGSVSTLKIQRTQQEDSAVYLCASSPRDSTDTQYFGPGTRLTVL.

This clone was picked up a small number of times. This chain joins TRBV18 and TRBJ2-7; 16 nucleotides line up with TRBD2. J gave up 3 bases and V 3 bases, and 8 bases lay outside the gene matches. CDR3 size: 18 residues. CDR1 is KGHSH and CDR2 is LQKENI in the germline V gene. CDR3 sequence reads: CASSPGLAGGDWGYEQYF. DNA for the CDR3: TGTGCCAGCTCACCGGGACTAGCGGGAGGGGATTGGGGCTACGAGCAGTACTTC.

The chain employs TRBV7-2 and TRBJ2-5, with D unclear. V was pared by 2 bases and J by 1 base, with 5 bases between. Germline lookup yields CDR1 SGHTA and CDR2 FQGNSA. The CDR3 is 13 residues long. The chain's CDR3 is CASSLWAQETQYF. Written as DNA, the CDR3 is TGTGCCAGCAGCTTATGGGCCCAAGAGACCCAGTACTTC.

V and J are TRBV28 and TRBJ2-1; 8 positions agree with TRBD2. V gave up 5 bases and J gave up 1 base; unmatched junction bases: 4. The germline V gene encodes CDR1 MDHEN and CDR2 SYDVKM. The CDR3 sequence is 15 residues long. For the CDR3, the DNA is TGTGCCAGCAGTCTCAGCGGGAGATCCTACAATGAGCAGTTCTTC. Amino acid sequence: CASSLSGRSYNEQFF.

This chain links TRBV7-3 with TRBJ2-1; maybe TRBD1 (6 bases). Trimming removed 2 bases at V and 6 bases at J, with 14 bases between. CDR1 SGHTA and CDR2 FQGTGA come from the germline V gene. This CDR3 has 15 residues. As DNA, the CDR3 is TGTGCCAGCAGCTTAGTGCCAGGGGCCGGCAATGAGCAGTTCTTC. The encoded protein is CASSLVPGAGNEQFF.

The gene calls are TRBV29-1 and TRBJ2-5; 8 bases are shared with TRBD2. CDR3 length: 15 amino acids. Germline CDR1 reads SQVTM; CDR2 reads ANQGSEA. With V trimmed by 5 bases and J by 4 bases, 12 bases remained unmatched. This CDR3 is CSVKPQAGVTETQYF. CDR3 nucleotides: TGCAGCGTTAAGCCCCAAGCGGGAGTAACAGAGACCCAGTACTTC.

CDR3 DNA: TGTGCCAGCAGCCCTAGACAGGCGGGCGGGGCCAACGTCCTGACTTTC. Its translation is CASSPRQAGGANVLTF. This chain uses TRBV5-6 with TRBJ2-6, with TRBD1 as a possible D gene (6 bases). The CDR3 contains 16 residues. V lost 4 bases and J 4 bases, leaving 15 bases between the germline ends. CDR1 and CDR2 (germline): SGHDT, YYEEEE.

This chain uses TRBV7-6 with TRBJ2-2; D is perhaps TRBD2 (5 bases). This CDR3 has 13 residues. Trimming shortened V by 5 bases and J by 5 bases, and 9 bases separated the two germline ends. CDR1 and CDR2 from the germline V gene are SGHVS and FNYEAQ. The CDR3 bases are TGTGCCAGCAGCCCCCCGGGGACCGGGGAGCTGTTTTTT. This sequence encodes CASSPPGTGELFF.

The chain is built from TRBV9 and TRBJ2-5, with 8 nucleotides matching TRBD2. Per germline, CDR1 SGDLS and CDR2 YYNGEE. The CDR3 covers 15 residues. The V segment lost 0 bases and the J segment 5 bases; nucleotides outside the gene matches: 6. CDR3 sequence reads: CASSVGSGNGETQYF. The CDR3, as DNA: TGTGCCAGCAGCGTAGGTAGCGGGAACGGGGAGACCCAGTACTTC. The full variable domain, with the rest looked up from reference TRBV9 and TRBJ2-5, is DSGVTQTPKHLITATGQRVTLRCSPRSGDLSVYWYQQSLDQGLQFLIQYYNGEERAKGNILERFSAQQFPDLHSELNLSSLELGDSALYFCASSVGSGNGETQYFGPGTRLLVL.

The chain combines TRBV18 with TRBJ1-1; D is uncertain. Trimming left V 4 bases short and J 5 bases short, with 5 bases between. The CDR3 spans 11 residues. CDR1 and CDR2 (germline): KGHSH, LQKENI. CDR3 DNA: TGTGCCAGCTCACGTGAGACTGAAGCTTTCTTT. Protein product: CASSRETEAFF.

The V call is TRBV6-6, the J call TRBJ1-4, with 10 positions matching TRBD1. The CDR3 length is 16 residues. Germline assignment: CDR1 MNHNY and CDR2 SVGAGI (reference sequence). The V and J ends lost 7 bases and 4 bases, in that order; junction bases with no gene match: 9. The CDR3 DNA follows: TGTGCCAGCACCTACGACAGGGGGCAAAGTAATGAAAAACTGTTTTTT. Translating gives CASTYDRGQSNEKLFF.

The chain uses TRBV7-2 and TRBJ1-6, with 7 bases identical to TRBD1. The germline CDR1 and CDR2 sequences are SGHTA and FQGNSA. Trimming cost V 4 bases and J 10 bases; bases outside gene matches: 13. CDR3 size: 16 residues. The chain's CDR3 is CASSSHRGGGLSPLHF. The CDR3 nucleotides are TGTGCCAGCAGCTCCCACAGGGGAGGAGGGTTATCACCCCTCCACTTT.

This rearrangement joins TRBV2 to TRBJ1-1, with 7 bases identical to TRBD1. Germline V lookup: CDR1 SNHLY, CDR2 FYNNEI. Losses at the gene ends were 4 bases for V and 1 base for J; bases not matched to a gene: 6. There are 15 residues in the CDR3. The CDR3 is CASSVTGTGNTEAFF. For the CDR3, the DNA is TGTGCCAGCAGTGTGACAGGGACGGGGAACACTGAAGCTTTCTTT.

V and J are TRBV12-3 or TRBV12-4 and TRBJ2-3; D remains ambiguous. This CDR3 comprises 12 residues. Trimming removed 5 bases from V and 7 bases from J, with 10 bases in between. CDR3 loop: CASSALVYTQYF. The CDR3 DNA follows: TGTGCCAGCAGTGCCCTAGTATATACGCAGTATTTT.

CDR3 region: CASSETTYGYTF. In DNA form, the CDR3 reads TGTGCCAGCAGTGAAACTACCTATGGCTACACCTTC. The V gene is TRBV6-1, the J gene TRBJ1-2; unclear D gene. The CDR3 has 12 amino acids. V was clipped by 2 bases and J by 4 bases, with 5 bases between them. Germline V CDR1 and CDR2: MNHNS, SASEGT.

The chain couples TRBV4-1 to TRBJ2-2; the D gene is possibly TRBD2 (7 bases). There are 15 residues in the CDR3. Germline assignment: CDR1 MGHRA and CDR2 YSYEKL. V was clipped by 5 bases and J by 7 bases, with 17 bases between them. CDR3 loop: CASSAGLRGSGELFF. The CDR3 DNA reads as TGCGCCAGCAGCGCGGGACTAAGGGGGAGCGGGGAGCTGTTTTTT.

V is TRBV27 and J is TRBJ1-5, with 9 positions matching TRBD1. This CDR3 is built from 19 residues. Germline V gives CDR1 MNHEY, CDR2 SMNVEV (reference sequence). V shed 3 bases, J shed 0 bases, and the junction held 12 bases outside the gene matches. DNA of the CDR3: TGTGCCAGCAGTTTTAAAGGCGGGACAGGGACTAATAGCAATCAGCCCCAGCATTTT. This sequence encodes CASSFKGGTGTNSNQPQHF.

This clone was seen just once. The chain couples TRBV7-7 to TRBJ2-2; 11 bases are shared with TRBD1. Germline CDR1 is SSHAT and CDR2 is FNYEAQ (reference sequence). The CDR3 runs 15 residues. Trimming took 4 bases from V and 4 from J; bases not matched to a gene: 2. CDR3 sequence: CASSSGQGATGELFF. CDR3 DNA sequence: TGTGCCAGCAGCTCCGGACAGGGGGCCACCGGGGAGCTGTTTTTT.

The chain carries TRBV4-2 and TRBJ2-7; the D gene is possibly TRBD2 (7 bases). V lost 0 bases, J lost 6 bases, and 24 bases lay in between. CDR1 and CDR2 from the germline V gene are LGHNA and YNFKEQ. This CDR3 comprises 18 residues. The CDR3: CASSQEDEGEGLKAEQYF. In DNA form, the CDR3 reads TGTGCCAGCAGCCAAGAGGACGAGGGGGAGGGCCTTAAGGCCGAGCAGTACTTC.

The chain is built from TRBV3-1 (or the pseudogene TRBV3-2) and TRBJ2-1, with D maybe TRBD1 (5 bases). The CDR3 covers 16 residues. Between the trimmed V and J ends, which lost 1 base and 3 bases, there was a span of 13 bases. Germline CDR1 and CDR2: LGHDT and YNNKEL (reference sequence). CDR3 nucleotides: TGTGCCAGCAGCCAAGGTGCAGGGTTTTACTACAATGAGCAGTTCTTC. This codes for CASSQGAGFYYNEQFF.

This chain uses TRBV4-1 with TRBJ2-7; the match to TRBD2 covers 10 bases. V lost 0 bases, J lost 2 bases, and 7 bases stayed unmatched. The CDR3 has 17 amino acids. The germline V gene has CDR1 MGHRA and CDR2 YSYEKL. The CDR3: CASSQEPSGSDAYEQYF. For the CDR3, the DNA is TGCGCCAGCAGCCAAGAACCTAGCGGGAGTGATGCCTACGAGCAGTACTTC.

This chain connects TRBV19 to TRBJ2-7; TRBD2 is a possible D gene (6 bases). The V gene lost 3 bases and the J gene lost 0 bases, with 12 bases spanning the gap. Germline loops: CDR1 LNHDA, CDR2 SQIVND (reference sequence). The CDR3 loop spans 15 amino acids. The CDR3 spells CASSISWDSSYEQYF. The CDR3 nucleotides are TGTGCCAGTAGTATTAGCTGGGACTCCTCCTACGAGCAGTACTTC.

CDR3 DNA sequence: TGTGCCAGCAGCTCGGGACACTCGAACACTGAAGCTTTCTTT. Encoded protein: CASSSGHSNTEAFF. The chain couples TRBV11-3 to TRBJ1-1, with D perhaps TRBD1 (6 bases). Trimming took off 4 bases at V and 1 base at J, with 10 bases between the two ends. The CDR3 runs 14 residues. Germline CDR1 SGHNT, CDR2 YENEEA.

The chain carries TRBV19 and TRBJ2-1, with a possible D match to TRBD2 (5 bases). With 3 bases removed from V and 1 base from J, the gap between germline ends came to 13 bases. This CDR3 is built from 16 residues. The germline CDR1 and CDR2 sequences are LNHDA and SQIVND (reference sequence). CDR3 region: CASSIRAGPSYNEQFF. The CDR3 nucleotides are TGTGCCAGTAGTATTCGGGCGGGTCCTTCCTACAATGAGCAGTTCTTC.